This entry describes one T cell receptor (beta chain). This record comes from a study of blood T cell repertoires in COVID-19. As originally analysed: Estimates of nucleated cell counts were drawn from the amplification of reference gene primers. The repertoire was sequenced with immunoSEQ multiplex PCR; TCRdb's copy has only in-frame clones and lacks some. The V and J calls and clone size are taken from that table; D and trimming were inferred from the DNA. The sample shows some 200,000 clones, approximately 75% of them seen only once. Participants were aged about 18 to 90 years, lived in some 23 US areas, and enrolled virtually. Participants reported their clinical history, and cohort assignment relied on those reports. Resolution of symptoms, clearance, or two negative PCRs was present in recovered Cohort 3 donors. Germline assignment: CDR1 LNHDA and CDR2 SQIVND (reference sequence). The CDR3 covers 16 residues. The V end was cut by 5 bases, the J end by 3 bases, with 14 bases between.

V and J are TRBV19 and TRBJ1-6, with D possibly being TRBD1 (6 bases). Sequenced material: PBMCs or T cells enriched from blood (not recorded which). The source of this sequence is a man in his forties who had recovered from COVID-19. The chain's CDR3 is CASSARGNNYNSPLHF. The CDR3 nucleotides read TGTGCCAGTAGTGCCAGGGGAAACAACTATAATTCACCCCTCCACTTT.